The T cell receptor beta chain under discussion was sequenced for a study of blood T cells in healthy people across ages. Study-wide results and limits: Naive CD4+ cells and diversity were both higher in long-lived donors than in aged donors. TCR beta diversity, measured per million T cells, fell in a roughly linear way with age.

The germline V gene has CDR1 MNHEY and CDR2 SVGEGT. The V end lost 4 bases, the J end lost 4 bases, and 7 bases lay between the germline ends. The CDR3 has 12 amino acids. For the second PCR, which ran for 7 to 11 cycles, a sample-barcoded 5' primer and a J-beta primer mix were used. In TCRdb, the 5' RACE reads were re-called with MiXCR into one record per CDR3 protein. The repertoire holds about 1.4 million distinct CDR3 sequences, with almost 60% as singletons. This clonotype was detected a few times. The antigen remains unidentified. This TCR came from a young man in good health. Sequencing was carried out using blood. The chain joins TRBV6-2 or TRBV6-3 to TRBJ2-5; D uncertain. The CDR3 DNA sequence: TGTGCCAGCAGTTCCCAGCGAGAGACCCAGTACTTC. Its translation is CASSSQRETQYF.